Sequencing of this T cell receptor (beta chain) was carried out in a study of shared clonotypes between healthy human individuals. Study outcomes and limitations: Limitation of the genetic and exposure-history diversity represented came from the few donors.

Genomic DNA of unsorted samples came from about 100 million PBMCs. Generated by immunoSEQ multiplex PCR, the TCRdb table keeps only in-frame clones and is missing some. The sample shows about 490,000 clones, over 75% of them seen only once. In germline, CDR1 is KGHSH, CDR2 LQKENI. The CDR3 sequence is 15 residues long. Trimming at V came to 1 base and at J to 5 bases, leaving 2 bases not matched to a gene. Comment on this clone: What it binds is unknown.

Sequenced input: PBMCs. The sequence came from a woman aged 40 to 50 in good health. Some clones in this sample may be carry-over from other donors' samples. This chain uses TRBV18 with TRBJ2-2; 9 nucleotides match TRBD2. CDR3 in DNA: TGTGCCAGCTCACCACTGCTAGCGGGGACCGGGGAGCTGTTTTTT. This translates into CASSPLLAGTGELFF.